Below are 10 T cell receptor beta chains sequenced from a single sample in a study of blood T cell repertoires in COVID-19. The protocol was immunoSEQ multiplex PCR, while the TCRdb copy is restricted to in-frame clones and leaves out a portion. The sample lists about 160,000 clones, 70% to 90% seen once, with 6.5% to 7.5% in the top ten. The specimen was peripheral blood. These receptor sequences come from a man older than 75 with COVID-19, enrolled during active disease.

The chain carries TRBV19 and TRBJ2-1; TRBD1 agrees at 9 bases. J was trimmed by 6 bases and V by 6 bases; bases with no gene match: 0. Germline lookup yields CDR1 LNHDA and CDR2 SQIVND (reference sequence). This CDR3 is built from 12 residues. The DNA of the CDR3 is TGTGCCAGTAGGACAGGGGGCAATGAGCAGTTCTTC. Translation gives CASRTGGNEQFF.

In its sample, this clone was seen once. Here the CDR3 reads CASSRHLQGTTEAFF. The CDR3 bases are TGTGCCAGCAGTCGACATCTACAGGGGACCACTGAAGCTTTCTTT. The chain carries TRBV7-9 and TRBJ1-1; 7 positions agree with TRBD1. After removal of 6 bases from V and 4 bases from J, the junction contained 11 bases not matched to a gene. Germline assignment: CDR1 SEHNR and CDR2 FQNEAQ (reference sequence). CDR3 length: 15 amino acids.

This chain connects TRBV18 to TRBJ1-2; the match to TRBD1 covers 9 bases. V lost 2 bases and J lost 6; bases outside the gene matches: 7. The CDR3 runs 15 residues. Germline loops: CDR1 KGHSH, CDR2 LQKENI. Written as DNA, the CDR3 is TGTGCCAGCTCACCAGATCCCGGGACAGGGCATGGCTACACCTTC. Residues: CASSPDPGTGHGYTF.

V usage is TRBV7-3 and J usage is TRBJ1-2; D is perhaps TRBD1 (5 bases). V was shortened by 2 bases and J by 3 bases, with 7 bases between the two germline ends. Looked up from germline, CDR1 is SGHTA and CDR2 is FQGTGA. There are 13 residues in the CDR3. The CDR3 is CASSLGGDYGYTF. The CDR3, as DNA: TGTGCCAGCAGCTTAGGGGGGGACTATGGCTACACCTTC. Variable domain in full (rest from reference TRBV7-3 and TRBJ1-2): GAGVSQTPSNKVTEKGKYVELRCDPISGHTALYWYRQSLGQGPEFLIYFQGTGAADDSGLPNDRFFAVRPEGSVSTLKIQRTERGDSAVYLCASSLGGDYGYTFGSGTRLTVV.

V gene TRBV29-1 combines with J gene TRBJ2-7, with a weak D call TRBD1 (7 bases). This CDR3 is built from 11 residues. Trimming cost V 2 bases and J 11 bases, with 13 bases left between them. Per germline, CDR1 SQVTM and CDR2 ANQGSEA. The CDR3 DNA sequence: TGCAGCGTTGAATCGTCAGGGGGGAAGTACTTC. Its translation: CSVESSGGKYF.

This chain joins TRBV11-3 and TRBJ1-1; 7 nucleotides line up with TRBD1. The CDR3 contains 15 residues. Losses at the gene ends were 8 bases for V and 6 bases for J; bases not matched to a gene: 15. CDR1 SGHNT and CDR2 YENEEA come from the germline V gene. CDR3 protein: CASLRGRPPSAEAFF. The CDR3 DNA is TGTGCCAGCCTGAGGGGGCGCCCTCCCTCCGCTGAAGCTTTCTTT.

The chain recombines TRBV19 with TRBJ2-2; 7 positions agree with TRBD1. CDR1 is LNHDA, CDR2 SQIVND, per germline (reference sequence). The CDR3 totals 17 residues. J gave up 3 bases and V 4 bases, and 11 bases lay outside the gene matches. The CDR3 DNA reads TGTGCCAGTAGTAGCCTTAGAGGGGGCATGTACACCGGGGAGCTGTTTTTT. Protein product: CASSSLRGGMYTGELFF.

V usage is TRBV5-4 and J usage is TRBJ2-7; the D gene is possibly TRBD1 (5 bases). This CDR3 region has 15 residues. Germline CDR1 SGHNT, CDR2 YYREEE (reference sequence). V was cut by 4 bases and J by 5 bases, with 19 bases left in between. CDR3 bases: TGTGCCAGCAGCCTGAATCAGGGATACTCTGACGAGCAGTACTTC. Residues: CASSLNQGYSDEQYF.

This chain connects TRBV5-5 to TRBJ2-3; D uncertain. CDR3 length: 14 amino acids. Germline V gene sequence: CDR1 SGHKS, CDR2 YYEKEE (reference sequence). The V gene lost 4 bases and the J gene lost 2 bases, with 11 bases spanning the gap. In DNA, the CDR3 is TGTGCCAGCAGCCCAAATGGAGACACAGATACGCAGTATTTT. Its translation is CASSPNGDTDTQYF.

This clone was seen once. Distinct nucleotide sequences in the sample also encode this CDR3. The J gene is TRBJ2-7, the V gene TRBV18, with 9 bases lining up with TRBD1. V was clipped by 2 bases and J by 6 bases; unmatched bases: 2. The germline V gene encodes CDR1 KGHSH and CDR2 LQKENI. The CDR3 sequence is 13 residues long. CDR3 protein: CASSPGTGREQYF. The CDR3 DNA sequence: TGTGCCAGCTCACCAGGGACAGGGCGCGAGCAGTACTTC.